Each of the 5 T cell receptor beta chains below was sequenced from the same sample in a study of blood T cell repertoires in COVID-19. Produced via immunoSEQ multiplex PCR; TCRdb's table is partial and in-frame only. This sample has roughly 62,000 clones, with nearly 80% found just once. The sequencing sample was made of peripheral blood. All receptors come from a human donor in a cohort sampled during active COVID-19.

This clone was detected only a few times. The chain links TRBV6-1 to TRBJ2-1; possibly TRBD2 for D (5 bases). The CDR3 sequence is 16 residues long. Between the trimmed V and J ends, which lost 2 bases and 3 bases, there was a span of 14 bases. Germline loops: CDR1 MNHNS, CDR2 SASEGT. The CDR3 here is CASSEWAVGGYNEQFF. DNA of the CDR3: TGTGCCAGCAGTGAATGGGCCGTCGGAGGCTACAATGAGCAGTTCTTC.

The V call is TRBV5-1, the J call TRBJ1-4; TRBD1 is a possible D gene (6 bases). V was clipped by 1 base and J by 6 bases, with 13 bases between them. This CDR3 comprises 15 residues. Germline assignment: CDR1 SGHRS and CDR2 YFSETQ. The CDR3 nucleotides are TGCGCCAGCAGCTTGCTGGGGACACCTGATGAAAAACTGTTTTTT. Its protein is CASSLLGTPDEKLFF.

This chain's CDR3 is CASGSGFYEQYF. CDR3 coding DNA: TGTGCCAGCGGGAGCGGGTTCTACGAGCAGTACTTC. V is TRBV12-3 or TRBV12-4 and J is TRBJ2-7; D is possibly TRBD2 (6 bases). This CDR3 has 12 amino acids. The germline V and J ends were trimmed by 8 bases and 3 bases, with 11 bases remaining between them.

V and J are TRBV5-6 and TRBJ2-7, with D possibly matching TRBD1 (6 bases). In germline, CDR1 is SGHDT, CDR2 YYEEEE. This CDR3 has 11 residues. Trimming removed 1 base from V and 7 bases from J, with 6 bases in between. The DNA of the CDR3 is TGTGCCAGCAGCTTGCAGGGGGAGCAGTACTTC. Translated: CASSLQGEQYF.

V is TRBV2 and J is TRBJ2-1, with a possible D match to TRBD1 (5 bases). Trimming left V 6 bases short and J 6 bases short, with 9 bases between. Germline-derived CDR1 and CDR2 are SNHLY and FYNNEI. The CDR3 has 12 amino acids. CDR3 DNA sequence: TGTGCCAGCAGAGCAAGGGGCAATGAGCAGTTCTTC. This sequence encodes CASRARGNEQFF.